One and the same sample provided the 17 T cell receptor beta chains below, sequenced in a study of CD8 T cells in ankylosing spondylitis. Whole-study findings and limits: One TCR beta motif, made up of roughly 8 highly homologous variants, appeared characteristic of ankylosing spondylitis blood.

Their cognate antigens are unknown. TCRdb itself ran the 5' RACE reads through MiXCR, one entry per CDR3 protein. The sample holds about 220,000 distinct CDR3 sequences, around 16% seen once. The sample taken for sequencing was blood, either unsorted or a sorted T cell fraction (not recorded which). These receptors were collected from a male donor with ankylosing spondylitis.

The V gene is TRBV6-1, the J gene TRBJ1-5, with TRBD1 matching over 7 bases. Germline V CDR1 and CDR2: MNHNS, SASEGT. The CDR3 runs 15 residues. V shed 4 bases, J shed 7 bases, and the junction held 10 bases outside the gene matches. CDR3 coding DNA: TGTGCCAGCAGTGCCCCACAGGGGATTGACCAGCCCCAGCATTTT. Translation: CASSAPQGIDQPQHF.

This clonotype was counted only a few times. The DNA is left out, because the CDR3 cannot be placed on it with certainty; the CDR3 is given as TCRdb lists it. This sequence joins TRBV4-2 and TRBJ2-2. 16 amino acids form the CDR3, both terminal residues included. Germline CDR1 LGHNA, CDR2 YNFKEQ. The chain's CDR3 is CASSRGPTRTPGSCFF.

This clonotype was found a few times. The genes are TRBV6-1 and TRBJ2-1; D is perhaps TRBD2 (7 bases). This CDR3 is built from 16 residues. Trimming shortened V by 6 bases and J by 0 bases, and 15 bases separated the two germline ends. Germline CDR1 and CDR2: MNHNS and SASEGT. Here the CDR3 DNA reads TGTGCCAGCAGAGGGGGGGGAGATAGCTCCTACAATGAGCAGTTCTTC. Its protein is CASRGGGDSSYNEQFF.

The gene calls are TRBV9 and TRBJ2-3; 7 bases fit TRBD1. After removal of 0 bases from V and 1 base from J, the junction contained 5 bases not matched to a gene. Looked up from germline, CDR1 is SGDLS and CDR2 is YYNGEE. The CDR3 length is 16 residues. CDR3 loop: CASSVGQGRGTDTQYF. CDR3 coding DNA: TGTGCCAGCAGCGTAGGACAGGGACGGGGCACAGATACGCAGTATTTT.

This clonotype was observed a few times. The chain has TRBV4-1 and TRBJ2-2; 9 bases line up with TRBD1. V was pared by 3 bases and J by 4 bases, with 0 bases of the junction left unmatched. CDR1 MGHRA and CDR2 YSYEKL come from the germline V gene. This CDR3 is built from 14 residues. The CDR3 nucleotides are TGCGCCAGCAGCCAGGGACAGGGCACCGGGGAGCTGTTTTTT. It yields the protein CASSQGQGTGELFF.

V is TRBV15 and J is TRBJ2-3; TRBD1 agrees at 7 bases. The CDR3 totals 19 residues. V trimming: 5 bases; J trimming: 6 bases; junction bases outside the gene matches: 23. Germline V gene sequence: CDR1 LNHNV, CDR2 YYDKDF (reference sequence). The CDR3 here is CATSPEAGGKVVRFDTQYF. The CDR3 DNA is TGTGCCACCAGCCCAGAGGCAGGGGGTAAGGTGGTGCGCTTCGATACGCAGTATTTT.

The chain recombines TRBV27 with TRBJ2-2; D possibly corresponds to TRBD2 (6 bases). The CDR3 is made up of 14 amino acids. Germline CDR1 and CDR2: MNHEY and SMNVEV (reference sequence). Trimming took off 1 base at V and 7 bases at J, with 10 bases between the two ends. The CDR3 DNA sequence: TGTGCCAGCAGTTTATGGGAGGATGTCGGGGAGCTGTTTTTT. This gives the protein CASSLWEDVGELFF.

The chain is built from TRBV9 and TRBJ2-7; 8 nucleotides line up with TRBD1. The length of the CDR3 is 14 residues. Trimming cost V 2 bases and J 0 bases; bases outside gene matches: 1. CDR1 is SGDLS, CDR2 YYNGEE, per germline. CDR3 sequence reads: CASSVTGDSYEQYF. The CDR3 coding sequence is TGTGCCAGCAGCGTGACAGGGGACTCCTACGAGCAGTACTTC.

The V and J genes are TRBV5-1 and TRBJ2-1; 11 bases align to TRBD1. The J segment lost 3 bases and the V segment lost 3 bases, leaving 5 bases of the junction unmatched. The CDR3 sequence is 16 residues long. The germline CDR1 and CDR2 sequences are SGHRS and YFSETQ. Here the CDR3 reads CASSWTGTGGYNEQFF. In DNA, the CDR3 is TGCGCCAGCAGCTGGACCGGGACAGGGGGCTACAATGAGCAGTTCTTC.

This clonotype was observed at least ten times. The chain has TRBV7-2 and TRBJ2-7; D gene ambiguous. Germline CDR1 is SGHTA and CDR2 is FQGNSA. The CDR3 totals 14 residues. Trimming removed 0 bases at V and 2 bases at J, with 8 bases between. CDR3 loop: CASSLAGAPYEQYF. The DNA of the CDR3 is TGTGCCAGCAGCTTAGCTGGAGCGCCCTACGAGCAGTACTTC.

Only a few counts were recorded for this clonotype. The chain recombines TRBV7-3 with TRBJ2-3, with D possibly TRBD2 on 6 matching bases. This CDR3 comprises 13 residues. V lost 3 bases to trimming and J lost 5 bases, with 9 bases between them. The germline gives CDR1 SGHTA, CDR2 FQGTGA. For the CDR3, the DNA is TGTGCCAGCAGCTTGGAGGGGATAGATACGCAGTATTTT. It encodes CASSLEGIDTQYF.

The rearrangement links TRBV7-2 to TRBJ1-1, with 8 bases lining up with TRBD1. Losses at the gene ends were 8 bases for V and 2 bases for J; bases not matched to a gene: 7. Per the germline V gene, CDR1 is SGHTA and CDR2 is FQGNSA. This CDR3 contains 14 residues. CDR3 loop: CASRQDRGNTEAFF. CDR3 bases: TGTGCCAGCCGACAAGACAGGGGTAACACTGAAGCTTTCTTT.

V is TRBV4-1 and J is TRBJ1-2, with 10 positions matching TRBD1. Germline V lookup: CDR1 MGHRA, CDR2 YSYEKL. Unmatched junction bases numbered 6, after V lost 0 bases and J lost 5 bases. The CDR3 sequence is 16 residues long. The CDR3 reads CASSQDWGTGVYGYTF. CDR3 nucleotides: TGCGCCAGCAGCCAAGATTGGGGGACAGGGGTATATGGCTACACCTTC.

In this sample, this clonotype turned up many times. This chain uses TRBV11-2 with TRBJ2-7, with D uncertain. The CDR3 totals 14 residues. CDR1 is SGHAT and CDR2 is FQNNGV in the germline V gene. Trimming left V 1 base short and J 3 bases short, with 10 bases between. The CDR3 loop is CASSLGTANYEQYF. CDR3 bases: TGTGCCAGCAGCTTAGGAACAGCTAACTACGAGCAGTACTTC.

V gene TRBV7-3 combines with J gene TRBJ2-3; 9 bases are shared with TRBD2. V gave up 1 base and J gave up 4 bases; unmatched junction bases: 3. Germline assignment: CDR1 SGHTA and CDR2 FQGTGA. The CDR3 extends over 15 amino acids. The CDR3 is CASSLIAGAPDTQYF. CDR3 sequence (DNA): TGTGCCAGCAGCTTAATAGCGGGAGCTCCAGATACGCAGTATTTT.

The V and J genes are TRBV6-5 and TRBJ2-2, with no clear D. The V end was cut by 4 bases, the J end by 1 base, with 7 bases between. The CDR3 consists of 14 residues. Germline V gene lookup returns CDR1 MNHEY and CDR2 SVGAGI. The CDR3 DNA reads as TGTGCCAGCAGTTTTGGCCGGAACACCGGGGAGCTGTTTTTT. This gives the protein CASSFGRNTGELFF.

This clonotype came up many times. The gene calls are TRBV29-1 and TRBJ2-5; 11 bases match TRBD2. Germline V gene data show CDR1 as SQVTM and CDR2 as ANQGSEA. The CDR3 has 17 residues. The V and J ends lost 0 bases and 5 bases, in that order; junction bases with no gene match: 11. The CDR3 protein is CSVEDPVETSGMETQYF. The DNA for the CDR3 is TGCAGCGTTGAAGATCCAGTAGAGACTAGCGGGATGGAGACCCAGTACTTC.